This T cell receptor beta chain was retrieved from a study of human thymus T cells (dated by TCRdb to the early 2020s). In terms of the full investigation: The study described the TCR alpha and beta repertoires in roughly 8 infant thymus samples and a handful of matching peripheral blood samples. The infant donors were about 7 to 244 days old, and the cohort included six males and a couple of females.

Thymus tissue was collected as surgical resects that were removed during corrective cardiac surgery. In Finland, the donors were immunologically healthy infants who were having open corrective cardiac surgery for congenital heart defects. Thymocytes were mechanically released from the tissue and were stored as pellets of about 9.5-31 million cells at -70 degrees C. Genomic DNA was extracted from frozen cell pellets with a QIAsymphony instrument. This clone was seen only a few times. What antigen it recognizes has not been identified. Within one base of it there is no much larger clone, and no base qualities were kept. Trimming costs V 2 bases and J 4 bases, and their ends lie 11 bases apart. There are 14 amino acids in the CDR3, from cysteine to phenylalanine inclusive. Of the read, only the CDR3 DNA is kept; its 42 bases are in frame from base 1. In the germline V gene, CDR1 corresponds to LGHNA and CDR2 to YNFKEQ.

Paper-wide results and their limitations: Highly overlapping thymic TCR repertoires among unrelated individuals were reported in the related research. V and J gene segment usage appeared biased in both thymic and peripheral blood repertoires. On average, about 800,000 unique TCRB clonotypes were obtained from thymus samples, compared with some 84,000 from blood samples.

The immunoSEQ multiplex PCR assay was used to amplify the TCRB and TCRAD loci from a standardized quantity of quality-controlled genomic DNA. The amplicons covered the V(D)J region and were long enough to include the CDR3 and to identify the V and J genes. Through the commercial immunoSEQ service, the amplicons were sequenced on an Illumina platform. In the authors' own workflow: Primer bias and sequencing errors were corrected as previously described, and TCRAD and TCRB were defined on the basis of the IMGT database. immunoSEQ Analyzer 3.0 and VDJTools were used for repertoire analysis, which covered basic statistics, V/J segment usage, diversity estimates, rarefaction and pairwise overlap. Diversity was estimated using the Chao1, ChaoE, Efron-Thisted, Shannon and inverse Simpson indices, and was also estimated on datasets down-sampled to the size of the smallest sample. For repertoire overlap, CDR3 nucleotide sequence, V gene and J gene had to match strictly, and clustering was done by Jaccard-based multidimensional scaling. Not all clones reach the TCRdb copy of this immuneACCESS table, which keeps in-frame sequences only. Checked studies attribute under half of the gap to unresolved V genes and leave the rest unexplained. That table is the source of V, J and clone size, and D and trimming were worked out from the DNA. The sample table lists about 120,000 clones, about 94% of them with a count of one. Together, the top ten hold around 0.022% of the sample.

Material: thymus tissue. In this chain, TRBV4-2 is recombined with TRBJ1-1, with the D gene uncertain. The origin of this receptor is a boy less than two years old with a congenital heart defect but otherwise immunologically healthy. The CDR3 has the sequence CASSQSGGSTEAFF. The DNA sequence follows: TGTGCCAGCAGCCAATCGGGTGGGAGCACTGAAGCTTTCTTT.